The 6 T cell receptor beta chains given below trace back to one sample, sequenced in a study of cytomegalovirus exposure and HLA in healthy donors. Both 60 Vbeta primers and 13 Jbeta primers went into the PCR. Clones were sequenced by immunoSEQ multiplex PCR, and TCRdb holds only the in-frame ones, with some missing. The data show about 140,000 clones, under 70% seen once. Sequencing used PBMCs. Receptors originate from a woman aged 55-70 years in good health and CMV-seronegative.

This chain uses TRBV27 with TRBJ1-1; D uncertain. V was trimmed by 6 bases and J by 5 bases, leaving 13 bases between them. Germline loops: CDR1 MNHEY, CDR2 SMNVEV (reference sequence). The CDR3 spans 13 residues. Written as DNA, the CDR3 is TGTGCCAGCAGGAAATCGACCGGGACTGAAGCTTTCTTT. The encoded protein is CASRKSTGTEAFF.

This clone is a singleton in its sample. The rearrangement links TRBV7-9 to TRBJ2-4; D is perhaps TRBD2 (5 bases). The CDR3 spans 14 residues. V was cut by 4 bases and J by 0 bases, with 7 bases left in between. The germline gives CDR1 SEHNR, CDR2 FQNEAQ (reference sequence). In nucleotides, the CDR3 is TGTGCCAGCAGCTACGGGGTAGCCAAAAACATTCAGTACTTC. Residues: CASSYGVAKNIQYF.

This clone turned up a few times. The gene calls are TRBV12-5 and TRBJ2-7; TRBD2 is a possible D gene (6 bases). The CDR3 extends over 14 amino acids. V lost 0 bases, J lost 5 bases, and 11 bases lay in between. Germline values: CDR1 LGHNT, CDR2 FRNRAP. The CDR3 loop is CASGLVGGTDEQYF. CDR3 in DNA: TGTGCTAGTGGTTTGGTGGGGGGAACGGACGAGCAGTACTTC.

The chain is built from TRBV18 and TRBJ2-7; 7 nucleotides align to TRBD1. Germline V CDR1 and CDR2: KGHSH, LQKENI. Trimming cost V 4 bases and J 6 bases; bases outside gene matches: 3. This CDR3 comprises 12 residues. CDR3 in DNA: TGTGCCAGCTCACAGGCAGGGGGCGAGCAGTACTTC. Translated: CASSQAGGEQYF. Full variable domain (rest looked up from reference TRBV18 and TRBJ2-7): NAGVMQNPRHLVRRRGQEARLRCSPMKGHSHVYWYRQLPEEGLKFMVYLQKENIIDESGMPKERFSAEFPKEGPSILRIQQVVRGDSAAYFCASSQAGGEQYFGPGTRLTVT.

A note on this clone: Germline is not matched at one junction end, which may reflect a read error. The chain employs TRBV7-9 and TRBJ1-1, with D maybe TRBD1 (6 bases). The CDR3 runs 14 residues. Germline values: CDR1 SEHNR, CDR2 FQNEAQ (reference sequence). CDR3 residues: CSSPNRDSNTEAFF. Written as DNA, the CDR3 is TGTTCCAGCCCGAACAGGGATTCGAACACTGAAGCTTTCTTT.

V and J are TRBV6-4 and TRBJ2-3, with 11 bases lining up with TRBD2. CDR1 MRHNA and CDR2 SNTAGT come from the germline V gene. The CDR3 is 18 residues long. V shed 7 bases, J shed 2 bases, and the junction held 14 bases outside the gene matches. Written as DNA, the CDR3 is TGTGCCAGCATCATACCTATACTAGCGGGGGCGTTCACAGATACGCAGTATTTT. Its protein is CASIIPILAGAFTDTQYF.